These 25 T cell receptor beta chains originate from one sample sequenced in a study of blood T cell repertoires in COVID-19. Repertoires were generated with immunoSEQ multiplex PCR, while TCRdb's copy carries only in-frame clones and drops some. The sample contains 170,000 or so clones, about four fifths of which appear only once. Sequenced input: peripheral blood. These receptors all come from a woman between 65 and 79 years old with COVID-19, enrolled during active disease.

This chain joins TRBV28 and TRBJ2-5; 8 positions match TRBD2. Losses at the gene ends were 3 bases for V and 5 bases for J; bases not matched to a gene: 8. Germline V CDR1 and CDR2: MDHEN, SYDVKM. CDR3 length: 15 amino acids. Here the CDR3 reads CASSFNGRAGETQYF. In DNA, the CDR3 is TGTGCCAGCAGTTTCAACGGGAGGGCCGGCGAGACCCAGTACTTC.

The chain employs TRBV2 and TRBJ2-4, with TRBD1 identical over 11 bases. CDR1 is SNHLY and CDR2 is FYNNEI in the germline V gene. CDR3 length: 17 residues. With 4 bases clipped from V and 0 bases from J, the junction kept 5 bases outside the gene matches. The CDR3 here is CASSAQGQGGAKNIQYF. DNA of the CDR3: TGTGCCAGCAGTGCCCAGGGACAGGGGGGAGCCAAAAACATTCAGTACTTC.

The CDR3 region has the DNA TGTGCCAGCAGCCTGGGCGGGGATGTGGTGGATGGCTACACCTTC. Amino acid sequence: CASSLGGDVVDGYTF. The V and J genes are TRBV5-4 and TRBJ1-2, with no clear D. The germline CDR1 and CDR2 sequences are SGHNT and YYREEE (reference sequence). The CDR3 extends over 15 amino acids. V was trimmed by 4 bases and J by 6 bases, leaving 19 bases between them. Using reference TRBV5-4 and TRBJ1-2 for the parts outside the CDR3, the full variable domain is ETGVTQSPTHLIKTRGQQVTLRCSSQSGHNTVSWYQQALGQGPQFIFQYYREEENGRGNFPPRFSGLQFPNYSSELNVNALELDDSALYLCASSLGGDVVDGYTFGSGTRLTVV.

The rearrangement joins TRBV7-3 to TRBJ2-2; D ambiguous. Germline CDR1 is SGHTA and CDR2 is FQGTGA. Trimming cost V 4 bases and J 1 base, with 7 bases left between them. The length of the CDR3 is 14 residues. DNA of the CDR3: TGTGCCAGCAGCTCCCTGCGGAACACCGGGGAGCTGTTTTTT. It codes for CASSSLRNTGELFF.

The chain combines TRBV18 with TRBJ2-5; D not resolved. The germline V gene has CDR1 KGHSH and CDR2 LQKENI. V was clipped by 3 bases and J by 7 bases, with 6 bases between them. The CDR3 length is 11 residues. In DNA, the CDR3 is TGTGCCAGCTCACCTGGCCGGACCCAGTACTTC. This encodes CASSPGRTQYF.

This clone was counted once. The V call is TRBV28, the J call TRBJ2-1, with D possibly TRBD2 on 6 matching bases. Per germline, CDR1 MDHEN and CDR2 SYDVKM. V lost 2 bases to trimming and J lost 15 bases, with 11 bases between them. The CDR3 totals 11 residues. The DNA of the CDR3 is TGTGCCAGCAGTTTAGGGCGGGATCCGTTCTTC. Translated: CASSLGRDPFF.

The chain couples TRBV28 to TRBJ2-6; D perhaps matches TRBD1 (6 bases). This CDR3 comprises 19 residues. Per germline, CDR1 MDHEN and CDR2 SYDVKM. With 5 bases removed from V and 0 bases from J, the gap between germline ends came to 20 bases. The CDR3 nucleotides read TGTGCCAGCAGTCCACTCGGACAGTTTATACCCTCTGGGGCCAACGTCCTGACTTTC. Translated: CASSPLGQFIPSGANVLTF.

The CDR3 loop is CASSPLLLAGALTDTQYF. The CDR3 DNA follows: TGTGCCAGCAGCCCCCTCCTCCTAGCGGGGGCTCTCACAGATACGCAGTATTTT. J is TRBJ2-3 and V is TRBV7-9, with 10 bases that match TRBD2. Losses at the gene ends were 5 bases for V and 2 bases for J; bases not matched to a gene: 13. This CDR3 contains 18 residues. CDR1 is SEHNR, CDR2 FQNEAQ, per germline (reference sequence). Together with reference TRBV7-9 and TRBJ2-3, the CDR3 gives the full variable domain: DTGVSQNPRHKITKRGQNVTFRCDPISEHNRLYWYRQTLGQGPEFLTYFQNEAQLEKSRLLSDRFSAERPKGSFSTLEIQRTEQGDSAMYLCASSPLLLAGALTDTQYFGPGTRLTVL.

The chain links TRBV24-1 to TRBJ2-3; TRBD1 aligns across 7 bases. Germline V gene data show CDR1 as KGHDR and CDR2 as SFDVKD. V trimming: 3 bases; J trimming: 4 bases; junction bases outside the gene matches: 6. The CDR3 consists of 15 residues. CDR3 in amino acids: CATSDTRQGADTQYF. CDR3 in DNA: TGTGCCACCAGTGATACCCGACAGGGAGCAGATACGCAGTATTTT.

Here the CDR3 reads CASSPLKGGDTEAFF. CDR3 nucleotides: TGTGCCAGCAGTCCCCTCAAGGGAGGAGACACTGAAGCTTTCTTT. The J gene is TRBJ1-1, the V gene TRBV2; no clear D. The CDR3 contains 15 residues. In germline, CDR1 is SNHLY, CDR2 FYNNEI. V lost 5 bases and J 3 bases, leaving 16 bases between the germline ends.

V and J are TRBV5-6 and TRBJ1-2, with D perhaps TRBD1 (6 bases). Per germline, CDR1 SGHDT and CDR2 YYEEEE. This CDR3 is built from 15 residues. Trimming took off 4 bases at V and 0 bases at J, with 13 bases between the two ends. This CDR3 reads CASSRVGAANYGYTF. CDR3 nucleotide sequence: TGTGCCAGCAGCCGGGTGGGGGCGGCTAACTATGGCTACACCTTC.

This clone was detected a few times. J is TRBJ1-5 and V is TRBV30, with 9 bases aligning to TRBD1. Germline values: CDR1 GTSNPN, CDR2 SVGIG (reference sequence). CDR3 length: 16 residues. Trimming removed 0 bases from V and 5 bases from J; junction bases left unmatched: 8. Here the CDR3 DNA reads TGTGCCTGGAGTGTACGATTGCGACAGGGGGATCAGCCCCAGCATTTT. The encoded protein is CAWSVRLRQGDQPQHF.

The CDR3 nucleotides are TGTGCCAGCACCTCCCCGGCGACAGTCCTTTCTGGAAACACCATATATTTT. As protein: CASTSPATVLSGNTIYF. The rearrangement links TRBV28 to TRBJ1-3; perhaps TRBD1 as D (5 bases). The ends were cut back, 7 bases at V and 1 base at J, with 20 bases in the middle. The CDR3 contains 17 residues. Germline-derived CDR1 and CDR2 are MDHEN and SYDVKM.

The chain joins TRBV5-4 to TRBJ2-3; 9 nucleotides match TRBD2. V trimming: 4 bases; J trimming: 5 bases; junction bases outside the gene matches: 5. Germline-derived CDR1 and CDR2 are SGHNT and YYREEE (reference sequence). The CDR3 runs to 14 residues. The DNA for the CDR3 is TGTGCCAGCAGCCTTAGCGGGAGAGAAGATACGCAGTATTTT. Translating gives CASSLSGREDTQYF. The whole variable domain, filled in from reference TRBV5-4 and TRBJ2-3, reads ETGVTQSPTHLIKTRGQQVTLRCSSQSGHNTVSWYQQALGQGPQFIFQYYREEENGRGNFPPRFSGLQFPNYSSELNVNALELDDSALYLCASSLSGREDTQYFGPGTRLTVL.

The V gene is TRBV11-3, the J gene TRBJ2-1; no reliable D call. Germline V CDR1 and CDR2: SGHNT, YENEEA. The CDR3 covers 15 residues. Trimming took 1 base from V and 0 from J, leaving 7 bases between them. The CDR3 is CASSLGHSSYNEQFF. CDR3 DNA sequence: TGTGCCAGCAGCTTAGGCCACAGCTCCTACAATGAGCAGTTCTTC.

This clone appeared a single time. The chain joins TRBV7-6 to TRBJ1-1; D remains ambiguous. The CDR3 runs to 15 residues. Germline V gene data show CDR1 as SGHVS and CDR2 as FNYEAQ. Trimming stripped 5 bases from V and 1 base from J, with 14 bases between. CDR3 amino acids: CASSQHLPRNTEAFF. The CDR3 nucleotides are TGTGCCAGCAGCCAACACCTCCCCCGGAACACTGAAGCTTTCTTT.

Comment on this clone: This sample also contains other DNA sequences that code for the same CDR3. CDR3 sequence reads: CASSEAGGRANEQFF. The CDR3 DNA follows: TGTGCCAGCAGTGAAGCGGGCGGGAGGGCCAATGAGCAGTTCTTC. The rearrangement links TRBV2 to TRBJ2-1, with TRBD2 matching 9 bases. This CDR3 has 15 amino acids. Germline lookup yields CDR1 SNHLY and CDR2 FYNNEI. V lost 0 bases, J lost 6 bases, and 3 bases stayed unmatched. Using reference TRBV2 and TRBJ2-1 for the parts outside the CDR3, the full variable domain is EPEVTQTPSHQVTQMGQEVILRCVPISNHLYFYWYRQILGQKVEFLVSFYNNEISEKSEIFDDQFSVERPDGSNFTLKIRSTKLEDSAMYFCASSEAGGRANEQFFGPGTRLTVL.

The genes are TRBV7-2 and TRBJ2-7; tentative D call: TRBD1 (5 bases). Looked up from germline, CDR1 is SGHTA and CDR2 is FQGNSA. This CDR3 has 14 amino acids. Between the trimmed V and J ends, which lost 5 bases and 1 base, there was a span of 12 bases. This CDR3 reads CASSAFQGSYEQYF. The CDR3 nucleotides are TGTGCCAGCAGCGCGTTCCAGGGTTCCTACGAGCAGTACTTC.

The J gene is TRBJ2-1, the V gene TRBV3-1 (or the pseudogene TRBV3-2); perhaps TRBD1 as D (5 bases). Germline lookup yields CDR1 LGHDT and CDR2 YNNKEL (reference sequence). CDR3 length: 12 residues. The V end lost 4 bases, the J end lost 7 bases, and 8 bases lay between the germline ends. The CDR3, as DNA: TGTGCCAGCAGCCTGCAGGGAAATGAGCAGTTCTTC. Protein sequence: CASSLQGNEQFF.

The gene calls are TRBV7-9 and TRBJ1-2; TRBD1 is a possible D gene (6 bases). Germline V gene data show CDR1 as SEHNR and CDR2 as FQNEAQ (reference sequence). V was clipped by 1 base and J by 5 bases, with 8 bases between them. CDR3 length equals 13 residues. CDR3 DNA: TGTGCCAGCAGCTTAGGGGACATTTATGGCTACACCTTC. Its protein is CASSLGDIYGYTF.

The chain recombines TRBV5-8 with TRBJ1-2; TRBD1 matches 7 bases. The CDR3 has 13 amino acids. Germline lookup yields CDR1 SGHTS and CDR2 YDEGEE. Trimming at V came to 5 bases and at J to 9 bases, leaving 10 bases not matched to a gene. The CDR3 protein is CASSFKAQGSYTF. In DNA form, the CDR3 reads TGTGCCAGCAGTTTTAAGGCACAGGGGAGCTACACCTTC. Full variable domain (remainder filled in from reference TRBV5-8 and TRBJ1-2): EAGVTQSPTHLIKTRGQQATLRCSPISGHTSVYWYQQALGLGLQFLLWYDEGEERNRGNFPPRFSGRQFPNYSSELNVNALELEDSALYLCASSFKAQGSYTFGSGTRLTVV.

This chain links TRBV28 with TRBJ2-1; 7 nucleotides match TRBD1. The CDR3 is 16 residues long. Germline V gives CDR1 MDHEN, CDR2 SYDVKM. With V trimmed by 0 bases and J by 2 bases, 4 bases remained unmatched. In nucleotides, the CDR3 is TGTGCCAGCAGTTTATGGGCCGGGACAGCCTACAATGAGCAGTTCTTC. Its translation: CASSLWAGTAYNEQFF.

This sequence joins TRBV18 and TRBJ2-2; 13 bases are shared with TRBD2. CDR1 is KGHSH and CDR2 is LQKENI in the germline V gene. This CDR3 spans 18 amino acids. V was clipped by 3 bases and J by 7 bases; unmatched bases: 11. CDR3 DNA: TGTGCCAGCTCACCCCGATCGACTAGCGGGAGGCGCGGCGGGGAGCTGTTTTTT. Translating gives CASSPRSTSGRRGGELFF. Combining the CDR3 with reference TRBV18 and TRBJ2-2 gives the whole variable domain NAGVMQNPRHLVRRRGQEARLRCSPMKGHSHVYWYRQLPEEGLKFMVYLQKENIIDESGMPKERFSAEFPKEGPSILRIQQVVRGDSAAYFCASSPRSTSGRRGGELFFGEGSRLTVL.

This clone was seen just once. The genes are TRBV3-1 (or the pseudogene TRBV3-2) and TRBJ2-3; 9 nucleotides match TRBD2. V shed 0 bases and J 2 bases; nucleotides not matched to a gene: 6. The CDR3 sequence is 17 residues long. Germline V CDR1 and CDR2: LGHDT, YNNKEL (reference sequence). The chain's CDR3 is CASSQDSTSGFTDTQYF. As DNA, the CDR3 is TGTGCCAGCAGCCAAGATTCGACTAGCGGATTCACAGATACGCAGTATTTT.

The rearrangement links TRBV5-1 to TRBJ2-5, with 11 bases matching TRBD1. Germline V CDR1 and CDR2: SGHRS, YFSETQ. Trimming took 4 bases from V and 4 from J; bases not matched to a gene: 9. This CDR3 has 16 amino acids. CDR3 DNA: TGCGCCAGCAGCCGGACAGGGGGCGCCCGTTCAGAGACCCAGTACTTC. Protein: CASSRTGGARSETQYF. Combining the CDR3 with reference TRBV5-1 and TRBJ2-5 gives the whole variable domain KAGVTQTPRYLIKTRGQQVTLSCSPISGHRSVSWYQQTPGQGLQFLFEYFSETQRNKGNFPGRFSGRQFSNSRSEMNVSTLELGDSALYLCASSRTGGARSETQYFGPGTRLLVL.